A selection of T cell receptor beta chains follows, all from one sample in a study of T cells in localized non-small cell lung cancer. Profiled with immunoSEQ multiplex PCR; TCRdb holds only in-frame clones, not every one. This sample carries 20,000 to 30,000 clones, about 91% of them seen once, and the ten largest clones take 4.2%. The sample was peripheral blood, taken before any cancer treatment. These receptors came from a female donor older than 55 with stage II squamous cell lung carcinoma. Both conserved end residues are part of each CDR3. The D gene is left open where the match is weak. Clone size, where shown, is once, few, many, or a class for clones that have expanded.

>NA|TRBJ2-3|TRBD2|TRBV7-9
CASSPRFAGTNPDTQYF
TGTGCCAGCAGCCCCAGGTTTGCGGGGACTAACCCAGATACGCAGTATTTT
>NA|TRBJ1-3|TRBD1|TRBV28
CASKKVATGTGGSGNTIYF
TGTGCCAGCAAAAAAGTTGCCACCGGGACAGGCGGCTCTGGAAACACCATATATTTT
>few|TRBJ1-2|NA|TRBV14
CASSQDGRGGIGYGYTF
TGTGCCAGCAGCCAAGATGGGAGGGGGGGCATTGGCTATGGCTACACCTTC
>once|TRBJ1-5|NA|TRBV18
CASSAAGDQPQHF
TGTGCCAGCTCCGCAGCGGGAGATCAGCCCCAGCATTTT
>NA|TRBJ1-1|NA|TRBV5-1
CASSSGTLGAEAFF
TGCGCCAGCAGCTCCGGGACGCTTGGGGCTGAAGCTTTCTTT
>NA|TRBJ1-1|NA|TRBV7-9
CASSLAPGAEAFF
TGTGCCAGCAGCTTAGCGCCAGGAGCTGAAGCTTTCTTT
>NA|TRBJ2-7|TRBD2|TRBV5-1
CASSLDIAGSSYEQYF
TGCGCCAGCAGCTTGGATATAGCGGGATCTTCCTACGAGCAGTACTTC
>NA|TRBJ2-6|NA|TRBV13
CASRGPVSGANVLTF
TGTGCCAGCAGGGGGCCTGTCTCTGGGGCCAACGTCCTGACTTTC
>NA|TRBJ2-3|TRBD2|TRBV5-1
CASSLPSGGAGDTQYF
TGCGCCAGCAGCTTACCAAGCGGGGGGGCCGGAGATACGCAGTATTTT
>NA|TRBJ2-3|NA|TRBV27
CASSRTGLTDTQYF
TGTGCCAGCAGTAGAACGGGACTCACAGATACGCAGTATTTT
>NA|TRBJ1-4|TRBD1|TRBV5-4
CASSLQGGGEKLFF
TGTGCCAGCAGCTTACAGGGGGGAGGTGAAAAACTGTTTTTT
>NA|TRBJ2-5|NA|TRBV19
CASSPAGRTQETQYF
TGTGCCAGTAGTCCGGCGGGACGGACTCAAGAGACCCAGTACTTC
>NA|TRBJ1-2|NA|TRBV7-2
CASSWIANGYTF
TGTGCCAGCAGCTGGATAGCTAATGGCTACACCTTC
>NA|TRBJ2-6|NA|TRBV5-4
CASSIRTSGANVLTF
TGTGCCAGCAGCATAAGGACCTCTGGGGCCAACGTCCTGACTTTC
>NA|TRBJ1-5|TRBD1|TRBV27
CASTKTGGNQPQHF
TGTGCCAGCACGAAGACAGGGGGCAATCAGCCCCAGCATTTT
>NA|TRBJ1-2|TRBD1|TRBV6-6
CASRPTGTNYGYTF
TGTGCCAGCAGACCGACAGGGACTAACTATGGCTACACCTTC
>NA|TRBJ2-3|NA|TRBV6-5
CASSRGGDTQYF
TGTGCCAGCAGCCGCGGGGGCGATACGCAGTATTTT
>NA|TRBJ1-3|NA|TRBV7-9
CASSGPGTTGSGNTIYF
TGTGCCAGCAGCGGCCCGGGCACGACGGGCTCTGGAAACACCATATATTTT
>NA|TRBJ1-4|NA|TRBV29-1
CSGVIGNEKLFF
TGCAGCGGGGTAATTGGTAATGAAAAACTGTTTTTT
>NA|TRBJ2-5|TRBD2|TRBV7-6
CASSLDLQAGLQETQYF
TGTGCCAGCAGCTTAGATCTCCAAGCGGGACTCCAAGAGACCCAGTACTTC
>NA|TRBJ1-1|NA|TRBV15
CATSRVRTLDRNTEAFF
TGTGCCACCAGCAGAGTTCGGACACTAGACCGCAACACTGAAGCTTTCTTT
>once|TRBJ2-5|TRBD2|TRBV10-1
CASSDGAGGVETQYF
TGCGCCAGCAGTGACGGAGCGGGGGGGGTAGAGACCCAGTACTTC
>NA|TRBJ2-3|TRBD1|TRBV19
CASSNRGPYSTDTQYF
TGTGCCAGTAGTAACAGGGGCCCCTATAGCACAGATACGCAGTATTTT
>NA|TRBJ2-5|TRBD2|TRBV5-1
CASRAGGPQETQYF
TGCGCCAGCAGGGCGGGGGGGCCCCAAGAGACCCAGTACTTC
>NA|TRBJ1-2|NA|TRBV29-1
CSVEWAAGYTF
TGCAGCGTTGAATGGGCGGCCGGCTACACCTTC
>NA|TRBJ2-4|TRBD2|TRBV4-1
CASSQVASGSVTKNIQYF
TGCGCCAGCAGCCAAGTGGCTAGCGGGAGTGTGACCAAAAACATTCAGTACTTC
>once|TRBJ1-4|NA|TRBV18
CASSRADNEKLFF
TGTGCCAGCTCCAGGGCAGATAATGAAAAACTGTTTTTT
>NA|TRBJ2-7|TRBD2|TRBV4-3
CASSQDTASGGDEQYF
TGCGCCAGCAGCCAAGATACGGCTAGCGGGGGCGACGAGCAGTACTTC
>NA|TRBJ1-1|NA|TRBV28
CASSLGADYTEAFF
TGTGCCAGCAGTTTGGGTGCTGACTACACTGAAGCTTTCTTT